The 13 T cell receptor beta chains reported below all come from one sample, sequenced in a study of blood T cell repertoires in COVID-19. Produced via immunoSEQ multiplex PCR; TCRdb's table is partial and in-frame only. In the table there are under 300,000 clones, 88% of which are singletons. Input material: peripheral blood. These receptor sequences come from a woman aged 30 to 39 with acute or convalescent COVID-19.

The rearrangement joins TRBV9 to TRBJ1-2, with unresolved D. Trimming pared 4 bases from V and 8 bases from J, leaving 18 bases between. Germline V gives CDR1 SGDLS, CDR2 YYNGEE. The CDR3 loop spans 14 amino acids. CDR3 region: CASSPQDPGGGYTF. CDR3 coding DNA: TGTGCCAGCAGCCCCCAAGACCCGGGTGGGGGCTACACCTTC. Filled out from reference TRBV9 and TRBJ1-2, the complete variable domain reads DSGVTQTPKHLITATGQRVTLRCSPRSGDLSVYWYQQSLDQGLQFLIQYYNGEERAKGNILERFSAQQFPDLHSELNLSSLELGDSALYFCASSPQDPGGGYTFGSGTRLTVV.

This clone was seen only a few times. The V and J genes are TRBV14 and TRBJ1-2; a possible D gene is TRBD1 (6 bases). This CDR3 region has 15 residues. Germline loops: CDR1 SGHDN, CDR2 FVKESK. V lost 6 bases, J lost 4 bases, and 18 bases lay in between. This CDR3 reads CASSPLGAGTYGYTF. The CDR3 DNA reads TGTGCCAGCAGTCCTCTGGGGGCCGGGACCTATGGCTACACCTTC.

The chain joins TRBV6-5 to TRBJ2-3; TRBD1 is a possible D gene (6 bases). The CDR3 is 13 residues long. With 10 bases removed from V and 7 bases from J, the gap between germline ends came to 18 bases. The germline V gene encodes CDR1 MNHEY and CDR2 SVGAGI. The chain's CDR3 is CAILGHLTNTQYF. CDR3 nucleotides: TGTGCCATCCTGGGACATCTGACTAATACGCAGTATTTT.

The chain combines TRBV18 with TRBJ2-5; D is perhaps TRBD1 (5 bases). CDR1 KGHSH and CDR2 LQKENI come from the germline V gene. This CDR3 is 16 amino acids long. V was clipped by 3 bases and J by 4 bases, with 18 bases between them. In nucleotides, the CDR3 is TGTGCCAGCTCACCTCGATTGGCAGGGTCTGGAGAGACCCAGTACTTC. Protein product: CASSPRLAGSGETQYF.

This chain connects TRBV7-9 to TRBJ2-3; tentative D call: TRBD2 (6 bases). Germline V gives CDR1 SEHNR, CDR2 FQNEAQ (reference sequence). This CDR3 spans 18 amino acids. Trimming pared 0 bases from V and 0 bases from J, leaving 16 bases between. The CDR3 reads CASSLAGGSRRSTDTQYF. DNA of the CDR3: TGTGCCAGCAGCTTAGCGGGAGGTTCGAGGAGGAGCACAGATACGCAGTATTTT.

The chain recombines TRBV3-1 (or the pseudogene TRBV3-2) with TRBJ1-3; 8 bases match TRBD1. The CDR3 runs 16 residues. Trimming took 4 bases from V and 0 from J; bases not matched to a gene: 5. In germline, CDR1 is LGHDT, CDR2 YNNKEL (reference sequence). The CDR3 protein is CASSRRQGPSGNTIYF. The CDR3 bases are TGTGCCAGCAGCCGTAGACAGGGGCCCTCTGGAAACACCATATATTTT.

The chain uses TRBV5-4 and TRBJ2-7; D uncertain. Germline V lookup: CDR1 SGHNT, CDR2 YYREEE (reference sequence). V was pared by 3 bases and J by 3 bases, with 10 bases between. The CDR3 is 13 residues long. The CDR3 reads CASSSTANYEQYF. The DNA of the CDR3 is TGTGCCAGCAGCTCCACAGCCAACTACGAGCAGTACTTC.

The V call is TRBV19, the J call TRBJ2-1; D gene uncertain. This CDR3 contains 12 residues. In germline, CDR1 is LNHDA, CDR2 SQIVND (reference sequence). Trimming took 1 base from V and 15 from J, leaving 13 bases between them. Here the CDR3 DNA reads TGTGCCAGTAGTATAGCAGAGCGCGTGCTGTTCTTC. Its protein product is CASSIAERVLFF.

CDR3 loop: CASSQQTSLWDSYYGYTF. The CDR3 nucleotides read TGCGCCAGCAGCCAACAAACGAGCCTATGGGACAGCTATTATGGCTACACCTTC. The genes are TRBV4-3 and TRBJ1-2; 7 nucleotides agree with TRBD1. Looked up from germline, CDR1 is LGHNA and CDR2 is YSLEER. The ends lost 2 bases at V and 5 bases at J; junction bases unmatched: 17. The CDR3 loop spans 18 amino acids.

A single count supports this clone. The chain recombines TRBV6-5 with TRBJ1-5; no firm D call. Germline CDR1 MNHEY, CDR2 SVGAGI. V was pared by 5 bases and J by 4 bases, with 15 bases between. The CDR3 has 15 amino acids. CDR3 amino acids: CASSPEEDRNQPQHF. The CDR3 DNA is TGTGCCAGCAGTCCCGAAGAGGATAGAAATCAGCCCCAGCATTTT.

This chain joins TRBV19 and TRBJ2-1; 7 nucleotides match TRBD2. V dropped 6 bases and J dropped 6; count of bases not matched to a gene: 14. The germline gives CDR1 LNHDA, CDR2 SQIVND (reference sequence). The CDR3 is 16 residues long. The CDR3 region has the DNA TGTGCCAGTAGATCACGGCGGGAGAACGTTCTCAATGAGCAGTTCTTC. Translating gives CASRSRRENVLNEQFF.

The chain uses TRBV6-5 and TRBJ2-7, with D unclear. V shed 2 bases and J shed 0 bases, with 11 bases lying between them. The CDR3 is 15 amino acids. Germline CDR1 is MNHEY and CDR2 is SVGAGI. In DNA, the CDR3 is TGTGCCAGCAGTTACACCGCCACTACCTCCTACGAGCAGTACTTC. Residues: CASSYTATTSYEQYF.

This chain joins TRBV6-5 and TRBJ1-1; a weak D match, TRBD1 (5 bases). CDR1 is MNHEY and CDR2 is SVGAGI in the germline V gene. The CDR3 has 13 residues. Trimming pared 7 bases from V and 3 bases from J, leaving 12 bases between. CDR3 coding DNA: TGTGCCAGCACATACGGACAATACACTGAAGCTTTCTTT. It yields the protein CASTYGQYTEAFF.